These 8 T cell receptor beta chains share one sample of origin, sequenced in a study of read filtering for tumor transcriptome and immune sequencing. This library used about 360 ng RNA and molecular barcoded adaptors spanning alpha/delta and beta/gamma chains. TCRdb recomputed calls from the reads with MiXCR, one row per CDR3 protein. Found here are about 970 distinct CDR3 sequences, approximately 82% of them singletons; the top ten hold around 50%. The sequenced material came from a population of CD138-negative cells sorted from bone marrow. These receptors came from a donor at least 40 years old with multiple myeloma. This table probably holds off-target reads from a library built for another chain.

This clonotype was seen only a few times. The chain employs TRBV20-1 and TRBJ2-1, with 7 nucleotides matching TRBD1. The CDR3 extends over 14 amino acids. Germline assignment: CDR1 DFQATT and CDR2 SNEGSKA (reference sequence). The V gene end was trimmed by 0 bases and the J gene end by 3 bases; junction bases not matched to a gene: 2. The CDR3 DNA follows: TGCAGTGCTAGAGATGGACAGGACTACAATGAGCAGTTCTTC. Translated, it gives CSARDGQDYNEQFF.

The V and J genes are TRBV4-3 and TRBJ2-1; D is perhaps TRBD1 (6 bases). Germline assignment: CDR1 LGHNA and CDR2 YSLEER. V lost 2 bases, J lost 8 bases, and 19 bases lay in between. The CDR3 sequence is 16 residues long. The chain's CDR3 is CASSQYDRTGNDEQFF. The CDR3, as DNA: TGCGCCAGCAGCCAATATGATCGAACAGGGAATGATGAGCAGTTCTTC.

The genes are TRBV5-1 and TRBJ2-1; D is uncertain. This CDR3 region has 13 residues. V was shortened by 0 bases and J by 6 bases, with 7 bases between the two germline ends. From germline, CDR1 is SGHRS and CDR2 YFSETQ. The CDR3 nucleotides read TGCGCCAGCAGCTTGGGGCAGCTCAATGAGCAGTTCTTC. It specifies CASSLGQLNEQFF.

The chain has TRBV7-9 and TRBJ2-1; D is unresolved. V lost 0 bases and J lost 6, with 9 bases in between. Germline V gene sequence: CDR1 SEHNR, CDR2 FQNEAQ (reference sequence). The CDR3 has 14 residues. The DNA of the CDR3 is TGTGCCAGCAGCTTAGCCCAGTTCGGCAATGAGCAGTTCTTC. It yields the protein CASSLAQFGNEQFF.

The V call is TRBV5-1, the J call TRBJ1-1; D unresolved. Deletions cut 1 base from V and 2 bases from J, with 12 bases between. Germline loops: CDR1 SGHRS, CDR2 YFSETQ. This CDR3 spans 15 amino acids. Here the CDR3 DNA reads TGCGCCAGCAGCTTGTATGACGGAGGTAACACTGAAGCTTTCTTT. It is translated as CASSLYDGGNTEAFF. Together with reference TRBV5-1 and TRBJ1-1, the CDR3 gives the full variable domain: KAGVTQTPRYLIKTRGQQVTLSCSPISGHRSVSWYQQTPGQGLQFLFEYFSETQRNKGNFPGRFSGRQFSNSRSEMNVSTLELGDSALYLCASSLYDGGNTEAFFGQGTRLTVV.

The chain couples TRBV29-1 to TRBJ2-1, with 11 bases matching TRBD2. The CDR3 is made up of 14 amino acids. V dropped 7 bases and J dropped 2; count of bases not matched to a gene: 4. Germline-derived CDR1 and CDR2 are SQVTM and ANQGSEA. The CDR3 coding sequence is TGCAGCGCCCCGACTAGCGGGGCCTACAATGAGCAGTTCTTC. Residues: CSAPTSGAYNEQFF.

This rearrangement joins TRBV7-2 to TRBJ2-3; 10 positions agree with TRBD2. The length of the CDR3 is 15 residues. Germline V gene lookup returns CDR1 SGHTA and CDR2 FQGNSA. V lost 5 bases, J lost 4 bases, and 6 bases stayed unmatched. The CDR3 region is CASSRTSGGADTQYF. The CDR3 DNA reads as TGTGCCAGCAGCCGGACTAGCGGAGGGGCAGATACGCAGTATTTT.

This sequence joins TRBV29-1 and TRBJ2-7; D might be TRBD1 or TRBD2, each matching 5 bases. This CDR3 contains 14 residues. V lost 4 bases to trimming and J lost 0 bases, with 13 bases between them. Germline V CDR1 and CDR2: SQVTM, ANQGSEA. CDR3 in DNA: TGCAGCGTTGTGGGGACCGTCAGCTCCTACGAGCAGTACTTC. The encoded protein is CSVVGTVSSYEQYF.